This TCR beta chain was identified during a study of CD8 T cells in Susac syndrome. The ends were cut back, 2 bases at V and 2 bases at J, with 7 bases in the middle. The length of the CDR3 is 13 residues. Germline CDR1 is DFQATT and CDR2 is SNEGSKA (reference sequence). After extraction with the RNeasy kit, about 0.45 to 1 ug of the RNA was reverse transcribed using random hexamers. TCRdb re-called the immunoSEQ multiplex PCR reads with MiXCR, one entry per CDR3 protein. The sample holds around 26,000 distinct CDR3 sequences, 94% seen once. V and J are TRBV20-1 and TRBJ1-3; D not certain. The sequenced sample was CD8+ T cells from PBMCs. The origin of this receptor is a human donor in good health. The CDR3 region has the DNA TGCAGTGCTAGATCCGGGGCTGGAAACACCATATATTTT. Translating it yields CSARSGAGNTIYF.